The sequence of this T cell receptor beta chain was determined in a study of shared clonotypes between healthy human individuals. CDR3 length: 13 amino acids. CDR1 is MDHEN and CDR2 is SYDVKM in the germline V gene. V was trimmed by 2 bases and J by 11 bases, leaving 13 bases between them. Study-level points and caveats: A reduction in generation probabilities was seen for non-shared clonotypes relative to those shared by all four donors. Having only a few donors restricted how much genetic and exposure-history diversity was captured.

Only in-frame clones appear in the TCRdb table, and some are missing; sequencing was by immunoSEQ multiplex PCR. Among 2.3 million or so clones listed, 85% to 95% were seen once. As regards this clone: What it binds is unknown.

This chain uses TRBV28 with TRBJ1-5; TRBD1 might be the D (6 bases). The sequencing input was naive CD4+ T cells from PBMCs. Subset of the sample: CD45RA+ positively selected. The TCR was taken from a man between 18 and 29 years old in good health. Some clones in this sample may be carry-over from other donors' samples. CDR3 in amino acids: CASSLTQGKSQHF. The CDR3 DNA is TGTGCCAGCAGTTTAACTCAGGGGAAGTCCCAGCATTTT.